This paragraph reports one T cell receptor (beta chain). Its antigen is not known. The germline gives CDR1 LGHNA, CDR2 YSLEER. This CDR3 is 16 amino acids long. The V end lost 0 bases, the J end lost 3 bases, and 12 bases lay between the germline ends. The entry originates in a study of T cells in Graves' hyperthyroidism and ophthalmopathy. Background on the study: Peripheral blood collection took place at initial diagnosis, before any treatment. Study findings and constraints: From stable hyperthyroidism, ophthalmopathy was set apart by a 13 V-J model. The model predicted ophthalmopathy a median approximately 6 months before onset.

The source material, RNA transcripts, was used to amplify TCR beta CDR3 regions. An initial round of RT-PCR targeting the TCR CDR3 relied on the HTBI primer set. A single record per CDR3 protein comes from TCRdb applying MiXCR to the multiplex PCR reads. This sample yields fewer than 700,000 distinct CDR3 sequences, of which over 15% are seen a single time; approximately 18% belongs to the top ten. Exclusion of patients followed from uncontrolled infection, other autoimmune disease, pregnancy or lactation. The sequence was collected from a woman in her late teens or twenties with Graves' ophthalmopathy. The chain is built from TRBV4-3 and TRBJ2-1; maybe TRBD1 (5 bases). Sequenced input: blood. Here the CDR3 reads CASSQDREFNYNEQFF. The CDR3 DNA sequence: TGCGCCAGCAGCCAAGACAGGGAATTTAACTACAATGAGCAGTTCTTC.